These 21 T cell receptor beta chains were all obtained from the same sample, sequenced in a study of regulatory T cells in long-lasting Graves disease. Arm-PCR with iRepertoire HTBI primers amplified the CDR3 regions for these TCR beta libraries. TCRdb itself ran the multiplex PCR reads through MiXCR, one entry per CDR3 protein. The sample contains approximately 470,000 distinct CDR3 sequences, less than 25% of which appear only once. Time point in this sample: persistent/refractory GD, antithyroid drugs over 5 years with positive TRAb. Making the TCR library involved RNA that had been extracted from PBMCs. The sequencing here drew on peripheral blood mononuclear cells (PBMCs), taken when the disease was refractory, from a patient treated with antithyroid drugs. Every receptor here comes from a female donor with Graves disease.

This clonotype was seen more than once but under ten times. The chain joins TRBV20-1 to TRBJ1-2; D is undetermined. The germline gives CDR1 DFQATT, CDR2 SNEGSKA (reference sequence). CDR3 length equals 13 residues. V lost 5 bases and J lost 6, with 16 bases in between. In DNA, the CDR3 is TGCAGTGCTGGTAGACCCTCCGGGAATGGCTACACCTTC. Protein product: CSAGRPSGNGYTF.

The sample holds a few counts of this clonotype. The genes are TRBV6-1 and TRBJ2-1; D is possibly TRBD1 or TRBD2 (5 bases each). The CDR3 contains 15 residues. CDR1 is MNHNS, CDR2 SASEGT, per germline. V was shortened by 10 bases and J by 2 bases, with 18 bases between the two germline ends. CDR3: CATQRDPEPYNEQFF. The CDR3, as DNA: TGTGCCACCCAACGGGACCCTGAGCCCTACAATGAGCAGTTCTTC.

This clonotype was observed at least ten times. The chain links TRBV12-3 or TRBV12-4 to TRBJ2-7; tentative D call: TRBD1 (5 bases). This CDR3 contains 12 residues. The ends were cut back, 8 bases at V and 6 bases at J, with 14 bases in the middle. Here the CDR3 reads CASGNAGPEQYF. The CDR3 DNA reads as TGTGCCAGCGGGAATGCAGGGCCCGAGCAGTACTTC.

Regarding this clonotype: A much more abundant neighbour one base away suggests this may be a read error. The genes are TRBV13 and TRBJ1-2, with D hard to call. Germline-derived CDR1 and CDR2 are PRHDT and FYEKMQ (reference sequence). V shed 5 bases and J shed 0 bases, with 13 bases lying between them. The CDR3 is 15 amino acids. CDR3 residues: CASSPRAGTNYGYTF. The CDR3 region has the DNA TGTGCCAGCAGCCCTCGGGCAGGAACTAACTATGGCTACACCTTC.

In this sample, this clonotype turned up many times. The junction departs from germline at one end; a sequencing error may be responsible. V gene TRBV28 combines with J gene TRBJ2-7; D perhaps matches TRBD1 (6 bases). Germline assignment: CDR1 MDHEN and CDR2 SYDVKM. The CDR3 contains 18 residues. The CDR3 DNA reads TGTGCCAGCAGTTTGAGGACAGACTACGGCAGACGGCCCCAGTCAAAGCACTTC. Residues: CASSLRTDYGRRPQSKHF.

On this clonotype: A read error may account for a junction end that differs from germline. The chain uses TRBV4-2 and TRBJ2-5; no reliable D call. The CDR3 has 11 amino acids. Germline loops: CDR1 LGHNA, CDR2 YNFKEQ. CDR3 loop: CASSQDESMAF. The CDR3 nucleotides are TGTGCCAGCAGCCAAGACGAGAGCATGGCCTTC.

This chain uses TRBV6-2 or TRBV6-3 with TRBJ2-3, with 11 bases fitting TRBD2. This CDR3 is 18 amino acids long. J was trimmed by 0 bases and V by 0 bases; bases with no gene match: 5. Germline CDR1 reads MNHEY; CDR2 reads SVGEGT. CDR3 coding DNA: TGTGCCAGCAGTTACTCGGGGAGACTAGCGGGAAGCACAGATACGCAGTATTTT. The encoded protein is CASSYSGRLAGSTDTQYF.

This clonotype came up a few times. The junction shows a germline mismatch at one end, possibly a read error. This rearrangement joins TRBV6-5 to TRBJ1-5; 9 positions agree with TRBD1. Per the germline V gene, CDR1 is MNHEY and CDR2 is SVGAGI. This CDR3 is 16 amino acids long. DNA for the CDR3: TGTGTCAGCAGTTACTCTCGGGACAGGGGCAATCAGCCCCAGCATTTT. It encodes CVSSYSRDRGNQPQHF.

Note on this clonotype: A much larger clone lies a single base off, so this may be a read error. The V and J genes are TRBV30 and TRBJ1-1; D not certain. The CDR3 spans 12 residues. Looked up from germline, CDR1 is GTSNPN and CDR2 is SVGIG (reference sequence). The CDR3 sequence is CGRTEFNTEAFF. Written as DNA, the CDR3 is TGTGGGAGGACCGAGTTTAACACTGAAGCTTTCTTT.

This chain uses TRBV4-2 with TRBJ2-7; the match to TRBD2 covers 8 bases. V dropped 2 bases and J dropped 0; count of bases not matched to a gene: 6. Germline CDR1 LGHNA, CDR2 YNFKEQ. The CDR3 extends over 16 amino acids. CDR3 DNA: TGTGCCAGCAGCCAAACCCTAGCGGGTTACTCCTACGAGCAGTACTTC. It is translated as CASSQTLAGYSYEQYF.

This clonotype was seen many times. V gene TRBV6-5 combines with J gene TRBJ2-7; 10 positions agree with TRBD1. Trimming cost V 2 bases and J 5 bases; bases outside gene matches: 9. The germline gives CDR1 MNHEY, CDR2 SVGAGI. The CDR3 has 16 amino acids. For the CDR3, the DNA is TGTGCCAGCAGTTACCCCAGGACAGGGGGAGGGAACGAGCAGTACTTC. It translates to CASSYPRTGGGNEQYF.

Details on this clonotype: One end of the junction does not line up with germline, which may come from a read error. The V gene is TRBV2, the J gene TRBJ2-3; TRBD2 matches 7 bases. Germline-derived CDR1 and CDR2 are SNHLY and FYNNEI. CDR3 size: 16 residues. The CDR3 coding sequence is TGTGCCAGCAGTGAAGCCCGGGACTACTCCATGGATACGCGGTATTTT. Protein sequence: CASSEARDYSMDTRYF.

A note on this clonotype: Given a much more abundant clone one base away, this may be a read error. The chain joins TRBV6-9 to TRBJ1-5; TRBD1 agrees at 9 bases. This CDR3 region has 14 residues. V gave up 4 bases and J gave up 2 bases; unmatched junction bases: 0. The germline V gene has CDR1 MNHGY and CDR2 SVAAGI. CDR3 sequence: CASSWDRGNQPQHF. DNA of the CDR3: TGTGCCAGCAGTTGGGACAGGGGCAATCAGCCCCAGCATTTT.

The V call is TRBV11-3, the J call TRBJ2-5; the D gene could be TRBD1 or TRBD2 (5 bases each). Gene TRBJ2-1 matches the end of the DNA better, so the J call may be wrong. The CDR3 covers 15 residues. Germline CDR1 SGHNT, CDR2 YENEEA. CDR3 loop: CASSRRGVSYNEQFF. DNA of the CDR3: TGTGCCAGCAGCCGGAGAGGGGTTTCTTACAATGAGCAGTTCTTC.

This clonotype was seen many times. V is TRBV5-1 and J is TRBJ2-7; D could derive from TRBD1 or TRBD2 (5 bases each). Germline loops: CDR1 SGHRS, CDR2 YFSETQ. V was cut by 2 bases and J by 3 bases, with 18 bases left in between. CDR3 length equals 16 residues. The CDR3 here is CASSFRPGAGIYEQYF. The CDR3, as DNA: TGCGCCAGCAGCTTCCGCCCCGGGGCCGGCATCTACGAGCAGTACTTC.

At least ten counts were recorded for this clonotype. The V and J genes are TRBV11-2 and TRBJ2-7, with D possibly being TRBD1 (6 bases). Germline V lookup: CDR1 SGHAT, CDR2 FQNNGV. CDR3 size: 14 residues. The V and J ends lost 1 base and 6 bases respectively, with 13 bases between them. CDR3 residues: CASSLVQGLAEQYF. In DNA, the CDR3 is TGTGCCAGCAGCTTAGTTCAGGGGTTGGCCGAGCAGTACTTC.

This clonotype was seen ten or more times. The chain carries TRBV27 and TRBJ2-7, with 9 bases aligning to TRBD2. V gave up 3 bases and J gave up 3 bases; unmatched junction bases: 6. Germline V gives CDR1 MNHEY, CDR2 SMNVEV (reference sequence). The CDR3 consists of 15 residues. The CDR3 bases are TGTGCCAGCAGTTTTGGCGGGAGGGCCGGCTACGAGCAGTACTTC. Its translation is CASSFGGRAGYEQYF.

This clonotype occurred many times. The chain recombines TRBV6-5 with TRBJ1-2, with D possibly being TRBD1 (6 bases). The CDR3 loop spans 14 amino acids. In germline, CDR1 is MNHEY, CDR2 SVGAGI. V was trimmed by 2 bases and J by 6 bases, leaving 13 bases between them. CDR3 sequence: CASSYAVGGNGYTF. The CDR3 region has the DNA TGTGCCAGCAGTTACGCGGTAGGGGGGAATGGCTACACCTTC.

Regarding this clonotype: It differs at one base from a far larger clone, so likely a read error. CDR3 region: CASSGPYERYF. In DNA form, the CDR3 reads TGTGCCAGCAGTGGACCCTACGAGCGGTACTTC. The chain couples TRBV12-3 or TRBV12-4 to TRBJ2-7; no clear D gene. The CDR3 length is 11 residues.

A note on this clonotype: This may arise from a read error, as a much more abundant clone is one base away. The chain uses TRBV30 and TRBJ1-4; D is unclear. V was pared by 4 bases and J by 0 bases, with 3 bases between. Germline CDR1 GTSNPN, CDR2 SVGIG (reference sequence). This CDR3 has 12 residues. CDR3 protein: CAWKPTNEKLFF. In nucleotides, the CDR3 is TGTGCCTGGAAACCAACTAATGAAAAACTGTTTTTT.

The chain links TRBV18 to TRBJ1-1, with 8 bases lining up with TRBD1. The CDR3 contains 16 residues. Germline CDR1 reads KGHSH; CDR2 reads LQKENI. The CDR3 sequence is CATSPDRAPPNTEAFF. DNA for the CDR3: TGTGCAACCTCACCGGACAGGGCTCCCCCGAACACTGAAGCTTTCTTT.